This TCR beta chain was sequenced for a study of T-cell reconstitution after alpha-beta-depleted transplantation in children. The TCRbeta library was prepared with unique molecular identifiers. TCRdb redid the calling of the PCR reads with MiXCR, one entry per CDR3 protein. The table has around 600,000 distinct CDR3 sequences, approximately 17% seen once. The V end was cut by 3 bases, the J end by 6 bases, with 18 bases between. CDR1 and CDR2 from the germline V gene are MDHEN and SYDVKM. The CDR3 extends over 15 amino acids. The sequencing used PBMCs from the stem cell graft donor, collected from the stem cell graft. This chain uses TRBV28 with TRBJ2-7, with D possibly being TRBD1 or TRBD2 (5 bases each). The TCR was taken from a human donor who donated a stem cell graft to a child with acute myeloid leukemia. The DNA of the CDR3 is TGTGCCAGCAGTTTCCGGGACCGGCAATGGGTCGAGCAGTACTTC. Its translation is CASSFRDRQWVEQYF. Full variable domain (rest looked up from reference TRBV28 and TRBJ2-7): DVKVTQSSRYLVKRTGEKVFLECVQDMDHENMFWYRQDPGLGLRLIYFSYDVKMKEKGDIPEGYSVSREKKERFSLILESASTNQTSMYLCASSFRDRQWVEQYFGPGTRLTVT.